Below are 16 T cell receptor beta chains sequenced from a single sample in a study of control samples from healthy donors and cancer patients. Assay used: immunoSEQ multiplex PCR; TCRdb lists only in-frame clones, some missing. The sample lists around 82,000 clones, 89% occurring once. The sequenced sample was blood. The source is a man between 50 and 59 years old in good health.

The chain employs TRBV2 and TRBJ1-6; D is unclear. The CDR3 length is 15 residues. Trimming removed 1 base from V and 10 bases from J, with 14 bases in between. Germline V gene data show CDR1 as SNHLY and CDR2 as FYNNEI. CDR3: CASSEGAPTRSPLHF. The CDR3 coding sequence is TGTGCCAGCAGTGAAGGTGCACCAACCAGGTCACCCCTCCACTTT.

The rearrangement links TRBV10-3 to TRBJ2-7; TRBD1 might be the D (6 bases). The V gene lost 5 bases and the J gene lost 6 bases, with 14 bases spanning the gap. Germline V gene sequence: CDR1 ENHRY, CDR2 SYGVKD. The CDR3 length is 13 residues. CDR3 region: CAISTGTTPEQYF. For the CDR3, the DNA is TGTGCCATCAGTACCGGGACAACCCCCGAGCAGTACTTC.

This chain links TRBV5-1 with TRBJ2-3, with no clear D. CDR1 and CDR2 (germline): SGHRS, YFSETQ. The CDR3 is made up of 12 amino acids. V dropped 5 bases and J dropped 2 bases, with 6 bases sitting between them. CDR3 loop: CASRISTDTQYF. The CDR3, as DNA: TGCGCCAGCAGAATTTCCACAGATACGCAGTATTTT.

CDR3 sequence (DNA): TGTGCCAGCAGTTACCAGGGACAATCTTACGAGCAGTACTTC. It encodes CASSYQGQSYEQYF. The chain couples TRBV6-5 to TRBJ2-7; the D gene is possibly TRBD1 (6 bases). CDR3 size: 14 residues. Looked up from germline, CDR1 is MNHEY and CDR2 is SVGAGI. Trimming took off 2 bases at V and 4 bases at J, with 12 bases between the two ends.

The chain recombines TRBV5-1 with TRBJ2-5; D might be TRBD2 (5 bases). From germline, CDR1 is SGHRS and CDR2 YFSETQ. The CDR3 is 13 amino acids. Trimming took off 4 bases at V and 4 bases at J, with 11 bases between the two ends. The CDR3 DNA reads as TGCGCCAGCAGCCCTCCGAGCGGAGAGACCCAGTACTTC. As protein: CASSPPSGETQYF.

The chain uses TRBV4-2 and TRBJ2-2, with 8 nucleotides matching TRBD1. The CDR3 sequence is 17 residues long. CDR1 is LGHNA and CDR2 is YNFKEQ in the germline V gene. The trim removed 5 bases at V and 1 base at J, leaving 9 bases unmatched. The chain's CDR3 is CASSATGTGVNTGELFF. Written as DNA, the CDR3 is TGTGCCAGCAGCGCAACGGGGACAGGAGTGAACACCGGGGAGCTGTTTTTT.

This rearrangement joins TRBV2 to TRBJ1-2; 8 nucleotides agree with TRBD1. The germline gives CDR1 SNHLY, CDR2 FYNNEI. Trimming took 7 bases from V and 4 from J; bases not matched to a gene: 11. The length of the CDR3 is 15 residues. This CDR3 reads CASNLPPGTGYGYTF. The CDR3 DNA reads as TGTGCCAGCAATCTACCCCCGGGGACAGGCTATGGCTACACCTTC.

This chain links TRBV10-3 with TRBJ2-3, with D possibly TRBD2 on 5 matching bases. Germline assignment: CDR1 ENHRY and CDR2 SYGVKD. The CDR3 runs 14 residues. CDR3 protein: CASESGSSTDTQYF. CDR3 sequence (DNA): TGTGCTTCGGAAAGCGGATCTAGCACAGATACGCAGTATTTT.

The chain combines TRBV5-5 with TRBJ1-6, with D perhaps TRBD1 (5 bases). V lost 4 bases and J 4 bases, leaving 15 bases between the germline ends. Germline V lookup: CDR1 SGHKS, CDR2 YYEKEE (reference sequence). The CDR3 has 16 amino acids. The CDR3 nucleotides are TGTGCCAGCAGCCTCTTCCAGGGCCTATATAATTCACCCCTCCACTTT. Encoded protein: CASSLFQGLYNSPLHF.

This clone was picked up a small number of times. The chain joins TRBV19 to TRBJ1-5, with D unclear. This CDR3 is 15 amino acids long. In germline, CDR1 is LNHDA, CDR2 SQIVND (reference sequence). V lost 6 bases and J 0 bases, leaving 12 bases between the germline ends. CDR3 loop: CASSKYPDSNQPQHF. The DNA for the CDR3 is TGTGCCAGTAGCAAGTACCCCGATAGCAATCAGCCCCAGCATTTT. Full variable domain (remainder filled in from reference TRBV19 and TRBJ1-5): DGGITQSPKYLFRKEGQNVTLSCEQNLNHDAMYWYRQDPGQGLRLIYYSQIVNDFQKGDIAEGYSVSREKKESFPLTVTSAQKNPTAFYLCASSKYPDSNQPQHFGDGTRLSIL.

This sequence joins TRBV30 and TRBJ2-2, with 7 bases lining up with TRBD1. From germline, CDR1 is GTSNPN and CDR2 SVGIG (reference sequence). The CDR3 has 11 residues. CDR3 residues: CAGTGDGELFF. The CDR3 bases are TGTGCAGGCACAGGGGACGGGGAGCTGTTTTTT.

The V call is TRBV2, the J call TRBJ1-6; maybe TRBD1 (5 bases). This CDR3 region has 21 residues. The ends were cut back, 0 bases at V and 1 base at J, with 22 bases in the middle. The germline CDR1 and CDR2 sequences are SNHLY and FYNNEI. The CDR3, as DNA: TGTGCCAGCAGTGAAGCCTTACAGGATCTTTTTTTTTATTCCTATAATTCACCCCTCCACTTT. This translates into CASSEALQDLFFYSYNSPLHF.

The chain couples TRBV6-2 or TRBV6-3 to TRBJ2-1, with D uncertain. Germline CDR1 and CDR2: MNHEY and SVGEGT. The CDR3 has 14 residues. V lost 6 bases, J lost 0 bases, and 9 bases lay in between. CDR3 DNA: TGTGCCAGCAGCCTCTCCGACTCCTACAATGAGCAGTTCTTC. It encodes CASSLSDSYNEQFF.

This clone was seen only once. This rearrangement joins TRBV30 to TRBJ1-3; D is uncertain. Trimming took off 4 bases at V and 0 bases at J, with 13 bases between the two ends. Germline V gene data show CDR1 as GTSNPN and CDR2 as SVGIG (reference sequence). The CDR3 has 15 residues. CDR3 protein: CAWISGVNSGNTIYF. The CDR3, as DNA: TGTGCCTGGATTAGCGGAGTGAACTCTGGAAACACCATATATTTT.

J is TRBJ2-7 and V is TRBV9; TRBD1 might be the D (6 bases). V was cut by 4 bases and J by 0 bases, with 14 bases left in between. Germline CDR1 reads SGDLS; CDR2 reads YYNGEE. The CDR3 consists of 15 residues. DNA of the CDR3: TGTGCCAGCAGCCAGGGGCAGGGGACCTCCTACGAGCAGTACTTC. It codes for CASSQGQGTSYEQYF.

The chain is built from TRBV3-1 (or the pseudogene TRBV3-2) and TRBJ1-3; D not certain. This CDR3 spans 15 amino acids. Germline CDR1 LGHDT, CDR2 YNNKEL (reference sequence). With 3 bases removed from V and 0 bases from J, the gap between germline ends came to 9 bases. CDR3 nucleotides: TGTGCCAGCAGCCAGCCCCGCAACTCTGGAAACACCATATATTTT. Its translation: CASSQPRNSGNTIYF.